This T cell receptor beta chain stems from a study of T-cell reconstitution after alpha-beta-depleted transplantation in children. Per germline, CDR1 MNHEY and CDR2 SMNVEV (reference sequence). This CDR3 comprises 15 residues. With 5 bases clipped from V and 5 bases from J, the junction kept 6 bases outside the gene matches. This clonotype was found many times. Its antigen remains unidentified. Overall study findings and caveats: Two months or so post-transplant, alpha-beta T cells reportedly derived from several hundred expanded graft clones. Diversity and T-cell counts at one year after transplant derived mostly from new T cells. Day-60 TCRbeta diversity that was high in some patients was derived from surviving recipient T cells and thymic progenitors.

Preparation of the TCRbeta library used unique molecular identifiers. TCRdb passed the PCR reads through MiXCR, listing each CDR3 protein once. The sample has hundreds of thousands of distinct CDR3 sequences, 11% seen once; the top ten hold roughly a quarter. Material: peripheral blood, obtained 180 days after TCRalphabeta/CD19-depleted stem cell transplant. The V and J genes are TRBV27 and TRBJ2-2; TRBD2 aligns across 9 bases. The receptor was isolated from a male patient aged 2-9 years who had a stem cell transplant for chronic granulomatous disease, so the T cells may come from the graft donor. CDR3 sequence reads: CASSQRGDRTGELFF. DNA for the CDR3: TGTGCCAGCAGTCAGCGGGGGGATCGGACCGGGGAGCTGTTTTTT.